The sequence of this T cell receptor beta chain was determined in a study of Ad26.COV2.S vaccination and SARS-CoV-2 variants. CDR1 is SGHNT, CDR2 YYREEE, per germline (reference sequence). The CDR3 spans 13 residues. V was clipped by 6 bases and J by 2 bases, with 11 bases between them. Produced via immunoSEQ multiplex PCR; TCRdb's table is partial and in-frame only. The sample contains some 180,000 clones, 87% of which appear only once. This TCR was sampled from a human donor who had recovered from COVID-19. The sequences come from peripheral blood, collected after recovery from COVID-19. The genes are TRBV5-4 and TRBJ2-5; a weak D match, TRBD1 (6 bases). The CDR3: CASTVTGQETQYF. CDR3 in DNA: TGTGCCAGCACCGTGACAGGTCAAGAGACCCAGTACTTC. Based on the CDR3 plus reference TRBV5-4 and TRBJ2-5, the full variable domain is ETGVTQSPTHLIKTRGQQVTLRCSSQSGHNTVSWYQQALGQGPQFIFQYYREEENGRGNFPPRFSGLQFPNYSSELNVNALELDDSALYLCASTVTGQETQYFGPGTRLLVL.